The entry below gives a single TCR beta chain sequence along with its context. This entry comes from a study of blood T cell repertoires in COVID-19. CDR3 length: 14 amino acids. V was clipped by 5 bases and J by 3 bases; unmatched bases: 6. Germline loops: CDR1 SGHTA, CDR2 FQGTGA. Participants spanned ages about 18 to 89 years and resided in over 20 US areas. Cohort 3 donors counted as recovered after two negative PCRs, clearance, or resolved symptoms. Data came from immunoSEQ multiplex PCR; TCRdb stores just in-frame clones and leaves some out. The sample shows some 390,000 clones, roughly 91% of them seen only once.

Sequencing was performed on PBMCs or T cells enriched from blood (not recorded which). This receptor was identified in a woman aged 30 to 39 who had recovered from COVID-19. This chain uses TRBV7-3 with TRBJ1-2, with 7 bases lining up with TRBD1. The CDR3 spells CASSTQGGDYGYTF. CDR3 nucleotides: TGTGCCAGCAGCACTCAAGGGGGCGACTATGGCTACACCTTC.